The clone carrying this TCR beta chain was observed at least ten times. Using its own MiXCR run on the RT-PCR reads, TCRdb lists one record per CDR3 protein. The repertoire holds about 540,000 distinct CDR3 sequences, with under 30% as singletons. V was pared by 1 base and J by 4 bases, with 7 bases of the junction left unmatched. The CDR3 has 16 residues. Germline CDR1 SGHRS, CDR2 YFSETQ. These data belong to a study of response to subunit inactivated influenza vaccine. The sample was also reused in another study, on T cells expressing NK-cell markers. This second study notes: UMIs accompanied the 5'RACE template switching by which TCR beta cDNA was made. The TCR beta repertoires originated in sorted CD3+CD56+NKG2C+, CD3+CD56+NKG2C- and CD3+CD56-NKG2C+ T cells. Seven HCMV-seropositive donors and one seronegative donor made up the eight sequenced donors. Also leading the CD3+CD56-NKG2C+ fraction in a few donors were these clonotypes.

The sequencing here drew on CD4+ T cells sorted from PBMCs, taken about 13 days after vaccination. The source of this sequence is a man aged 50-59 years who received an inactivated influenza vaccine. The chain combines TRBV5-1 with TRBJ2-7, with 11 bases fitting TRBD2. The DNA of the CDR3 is TGCGCCAGCAGCTTGATTAGCGGGAGGGCCGGGTACGAGCAGTACTTC. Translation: CASSLISGRAGYEQYF.